A single sample gave rise to the 24 T cell receptor beta chains below, sequenced in a study of a mutant IDH1 vaccine in newly diagnosed glioma. The time point denotes: week 35, safety follow-up. Alongside topical imiquimod, each dose of vaccine comprised 300 ug of mutant IDH1 20-mer peptide. Profiled with immunoSEQ multiplex PCR; TCRdb holds only in-frame clones, not every one. The data contain tens of thousands of clones, about 79% of them singletons. For these TCRs, the target antigens are not known. This sample comprised PBMCs, obtained from a glioma patient whose treatment included an IDH1 peptide vaccine. The receptors come from a man between 35 and 55 years old with glioma.

The genes are TRBV10-1 and TRBJ2-2, with 8 bases matching TRBD1. The length of the CDR3 is 14 residues. Germline values: CDR1 WNHNN, CDR2 SYGVQD (reference sequence). The ends lost 6 bases at V and 4 bases at J; junction bases unmatched: 4. CDR3 sequence reads: CASRQGQGTGELFF. The DNA of the CDR3 is TGCGCCAGCAGGCAAGGACAGGGCACCGGGGAGCTGTTTTTT.

The chain couples TRBV19 to TRBJ1-1; D is unresolved. V lost 7 bases and J 0 bases, leaving 12 bases between the germline ends. CDR3 length equals 14 residues. Per germline, CDR1 LNHDA and CDR2 SQIVND (reference sequence). CDR3 in amino acids: CASTPGDMNTEAFF. In DNA form, the CDR3 reads TGTGCCAGTACGCCGGGAGATATGAACACTGAAGCTTTCTTT.

This chain connects TRBV6-1 to TRBJ1-3; 8 nucleotides agree with TRBD1. Germline assignment: CDR1 MNHNS and CDR2 SASEGT. After removal of 7 bases from V and 4 bases from J, the junction contained 9 bases not matched to a gene. The CDR3 loop spans 15 amino acids. CDR3 loop: CASTEPTGVGNTIYF. The CDR3 DNA sequence: TGTGCCAGCACAGAGCCGACAGGGGTGGGAAACACCATATATTTT.

Here the CDR3 reads CASSSTGGVYGYTF. The CDR3 DNA sequence: TGTGCCAGCAGCTCCACAGGGGGCGTCTATGGCTACACCTTC. The rearrangement joins TRBV7-8 to TRBJ1-2, with 9 bases lining up with TRBD1. Germline CDR1 and CDR2: SGHVS and FQNEAQ. The CDR3 extends over 14 amino acids. V lost 4 bases to trimming and J lost 4 bases; unmatched junction nucleotides: 4. The full variable domain, its missing parts supplied by reference TRBV7-8 and TRBJ1-2, is GAGVSQSPRYKVAKRGQDVALRCDPISGHVSLFWYQQALGQGPEFLTYFQNEAQLDKSGLPSDRFFAERPEGSVSTLKIQRTQQEDSAVYLCASSSTGGVYGYTFGSGTRLTVV.

The chain is built from TRBV27 and TRBJ2-1; possible D gene TRBD2, 5 bases. CDR1 is MNHEY and CDR2 is SMNVEV in the germline V gene (reference sequence). Trimming cost V 2 bases and J 8 bases, with 25 bases left between them. The CDR3 runs 18 residues. CDR3 nucleotide sequence: TGTGCCAGCAGTTTACCCGGCGCGGTTTTTGGCGGGTGGGATGAGCAGTTCTTC. Protein product: CASSLPGAVFGGWDEQFF.

The CDR3: CASSSLTNTGELFF. The CDR3 DNA sequence: TGTGCCAGCAGTTCCCTAACGAACACCGGGGAGCTGTTTTTT. The chain joins TRBV27 to TRBJ2-2; no firm D call. This CDR3 has 14 residues. Trimming took off 4 bases at V and 0 bases at J, with 6 bases between the two ends. Germline V gene sequence: CDR1 MNHEY, CDR2 SMNVEV (reference sequence).

The chain couples TRBV19 to TRBJ2-1; 10 bases are a match to TRBD2. This CDR3 comprises 16 residues. Germline assignment: CDR1 LNHDA and CDR2 SQIVND (reference sequence). Losses at the gene ends were 3 bases for V and 5 bases for J; bases not matched to a gene: 7. The CDR3 DNA reads as TGTGCCAGTAGTATCGCCATACTAGCGGGACACAATGAGCAGTTCTTC. It is translated as CASSIAILAGHNEQFF.

This chain joins TRBV18 and TRBJ2-5; 10 bases are a match to TRBD2. Germline V lookup: CDR1 KGHSH, CDR2 LQKENI. The CDR3 sequence is 17 residues long. V was pared by 2 bases and J by 5 bases, with 11 bases of the junction left unmatched. CDR3 bases: TGTGCCAGCTCACCAACAAAAGCGGGAGGGCCGAGGGAGACCCAGTACTTC. This codes for CASSPTKAGGPRETQYF.

The rearrangement links TRBV5-1 to TRBJ1-4, with D uncertain. Germline-derived CDR1 and CDR2 are SGHRS and YFSETQ. The CDR3 spans 13 residues. Trimming cost V 8 bases and J 4 bases, with 12 bases left between them. The CDR3 nucleotides are TGCGCCAGTACGGACGGAGATAATGAAAAACTGTTTTTT. Protein sequence: CASTDGDNEKLFF.

The chain employs TRBV7-9 and TRBJ1-2, with D possibly matching TRBD1 (6 bases). The CDR3 sequence is 13 residues long. Trimming cost V 5 bases and J 5 bases, with 12 bases left between them. The germline gives CDR1 SEHNR, CDR2 FQNEAQ (reference sequence). The CDR3 nucleotides read TGTGCCAGCAGCCCCCAGCAGGGGTATGGCTACACCTTC. The encoded protein is CASSPQQGYGYTF. The complete variable domain, with remaining parts taken from reference TRBV7-9 and TRBJ1-2, reads DTGVSQNPRHKITKRGQNVTFRCDPISEHNRLYWYRQTLGQGPEFLTYFQNEAQLEKSRLLSDRFSAERPKGSFSTLEIQRTEQGDSAMYLCASSPQQGYGYTFGSGTRLTVV.

The chain has TRBV7-6 and TRBJ1-1, with unresolved D. The CDR3 length is 15 residues. The V end was cut by 5 bases, the J end by 2 bases, with 15 bases between. Germline V gene lookup returns CDR1 SGHVS and CDR2 FNYEAQ. CDR3 loop: CASSQTAGSNTEAFF. The CDR3 nucleotides read TGTGCCAGCAGCCAGACTGCAGGCTCAAACACTGAAGCTTTCTTT.

The chain combines TRBV2 with TRBJ2-1; D remains ambiguous. The V end lost 8 bases, the J end lost 7 bases, and 15 bases lay between the germline ends. Germline CDR1 is SNHLY and CDR2 is FYNNEI. The CDR3 length is 13 residues. The CDR3: CASPQPPKNEQFF. CDR3 sequence (DNA): TGTGCCAGCCCCCAACCCCCCAAGAATGAGCAGTTCTTC.

This chain connects TRBV19 to TRBJ1-1; 7 nucleotides align to TRBD1. This CDR3 contains 14 residues. Trimming cost V 11 bases and J 0 bases; bases outside gene matches: 9. Germline assignment: CDR1 LNHDA and CDR2 SQIVND (reference sequence). The CDR3, as DNA: TGTGCCGTACGTTCAAGGGGGCTGAACACTGAAGCTTTCTTT. This codes for CAVRSRGLNTEAFF.

The V call is TRBV11-3, the J call TRBJ1-1; weak D call: TRBD1 (5 bases). The CDR3 spans 14 residues. Per germline, CDR1 SGHNT and CDR2 YENEEA. With 1 base removed from V and 1 base from J, the gap between germline ends came to 7 bases. CDR3 loop: CASSLVGGNTEAFF. CDR3 coding DNA: TGTGCCAGCAGCTTAGTCGGGGGGAACACTGAAGCTTTCTTT.

This chain connects TRBV6-5 to TRBJ1-3, with D possibly being TRBD1 (5 bases). Trimming removed 6 bases at V and 4 bases at J, with 10 bases between. Looked up from germline, CDR1 is MNHEY and CDR2 is SVGAGI. This CDR3 spans 13 amino acids. The CDR3 region has the DNA TGTGCCAGCAGGGACGGGACCGGAAACACCATATATTTT. It translates to CASRDGTGNTIYF.

J is TRBJ2-3 and V is TRBV9, with 8 positions matching TRBD2. Germline loops: CDR1 SGDLS, CDR2 YYNGEE. The CDR3 is 15 amino acids. V dropped 4 bases and J dropped 4; count of bases not matched to a gene: 8. CDR3 protein: CASSPTSEGADTQYF. DNA for the CDR3: TGTGCCAGCAGCCCGACTAGCGAGGGCGCAGATACGCAGTATTTT.

The CDR3 here is CASSQEGAGVGYNEQFF. As DNA, the CDR3 is TGTGCCAGCAGCCAAGAGGGAGCGGGAGTTGGCTACAATGAGCAGTTCTTC. This chain joins TRBV4-2 and TRBJ2-1, with 8 bases aligning to TRBD2. Trimming removed 0 bases from V and 3 bases from J; junction bases left unmatched: 7. The CDR3 is 17 residues long. Germline V gives CDR1 LGHNA, CDR2 YNFKEQ.

This chain links TRBV9 with TRBJ2-1, with D hard to call. Germline V CDR1 and CDR2: SGDLS, YYNGEE. V was pared by 0 bases and J by 9 bases, with 7 bases between. The CDR3 is 12 residues long. The CDR3 DNA sequence: TGTGCCAGCAGCGTAGGGCCGGGTGAGCAGTTCTTC. The encoded protein is CASSVGPGEQFF.

The rearrangement links TRBV9 to TRBJ2-1; perhaps TRBD1 as D (5 bases). CDR1 and CDR2 from the germline V gene are SGDLS and YYNGEE. The CDR3 is 15 amino acids. V dropped 0 bases and J dropped 6 bases, with 13 bases sitting between them. The CDR3 loop reads CASSVAIGALNEQFF. The CDR3 nucleotides are TGTGCCAGCAGCGTAGCAATAGGGGCGCTCAATGAGCAGTTCTTC.

This clone has a handful of counts. The chain employs TRBV5-6 and TRBJ2-1; 13 bases line up with TRBD2. Germline V gene data show CDR1 as SGHDT and CDR2 as YYEEEE. V dropped 1 base and J dropped 8; count of bases not matched to a gene: 3. This CDR3 region has 15 residues. The CDR3 reads CASSLRGLAGYEQFF. The CDR3 DNA is TGTGCCAGCAGCTTGAGGGGACTAGCGGGATATGAGCAGTTCTTC.

This clone was counted a few times. The J gene is TRBJ2-1, the V gene TRBV11-2; the D gene is possibly TRBD2 (5 bases). Per germline, CDR1 SGHAT and CDR2 FQNNGV. This CDR3 region has 16 residues. V was cut by 5 bases and J by 7 bases, with 21 bases left in between. The CDR3 nucleotides read TGTGCCAGCAGCCCGAATCCCGACCTACTAGGTAATGAGCAGTTCTTC. It codes for CASSPNPDLLGNEQFF.

The chain combines TRBV6-6 with TRBJ2-3; 7 bases line up with TRBD1. In germline, CDR1 is MNHNY, CDR2 SVGAGI (reference sequence). V trimming: 6 bases; J trimming: 1 base; junction bases outside the gene matches: 7. This CDR3 is 15 amino acids long. The CDR3 DNA reads TGTGCCAGCAGGCTAACAGGGGTAGGCACAGATACGCAGTATTTT. It is translated as CASRLTGVGTDTQYF.

V usage is TRBV13 and J usage is TRBJ2-7, with 12 bases aligning to TRBD2. The CDR3 sequence is 16 residues long. CDR1 and CDR2 from the germline V gene are PRHDT and FYEKMQ (reference sequence). V trimming: 5 bases; J trimming: 4 bases; junction bases outside the gene matches: 9. The DNA of the CDR3 is TGTGCCAGCAGCGCGGGACTAGCGGGCACCTTTTACGAGCAGTACTTC. This codes for CASSAGLAGTFYEQYF.

V is TRBV15 and J is TRBJ2-3; 8 bases fit TRBD2. There are 16 residues in the CDR3. V lost 0 bases and J lost 4; bases outside the gene matches: 6. Germline V gene data show CDR1 as LNHNV and CDR2 as YYDKDF (reference sequence). CDR3 sequence reads: CATSRDRAGVADTQYF. CDR3 nucleotides: TGTGCCACCAGCAGAGATAGAGCGGGAGTGGCAGATACGCAGTATTTT.